A selection of T cell receptor beta chains follows, all from one sample in a study of T-cell memory formation after mild COVID-19. Each CDR3 protein gets one entry after TCRdb re-called the 5' RACE reads with MiXCR. The table shows approximately 410,000 distinct CDR3 sequences, with about 25% occurring only once. Sequenced material: PBMCs or a T cell subset sorted from them (not recorded which). These receptors all stem from an adult woman who had mild COVID-19 (a few samples of this study predate the infection). Cell type and time point are not known. The CDR3 runs from the conserved cysteine through the conserved F or W. Fields, in order: D gene, clone size, CDR3 length, V gene, J gene, CDR3 protein, CDR3 DNA. The D gene is left open where the match is weak. Expanded clones are given a class, and other clones once, few, many or no size at all.

>.|few|15|TRBV7-9|TRBJ2-5
CASSSPGGGVETQYF
TGTGCCAGCAGCTCCCCCGGCGGCGGAGTGGAGACCCAGTACTTC
>.|many|15|TRBV5-5|TRBJ2-1
CASSLSWASYNEQFF
TGTGCCAGCAGCTTGTCTTGGGCGTCCTACAATGAGCAGTTCTTC
>TRBD1|.|11|TRBV29-1|TRBJ1-2
CSVQRDGQAHF
TGCAGCGTTCAAAGGGACGGACAGGCCCACTTC
>.|.|14|TRBV5-1|TRBJ2-5
CASGRGTMEETQYF
TGCGCCAGCGGCCGTGGAACCATGGAAGAGACCCAGTACTTC
>TRBD2|few|15|TRBV6-1|TRBJ2-3
CASSLTSVSTDTQYF
TGTGCCAGCAGCCTGACTAGCGTTAGCACAGATACGCAGTATTTT
>.|.|12|TRBV7-2|TRBJ2-3
CASSFLGDTQYF
TGTGCCAGCAGCTTCCTCGGAGATACGCAGTATTTT
>.|.|16|TRBV6-2/TRBV6-3|TRBJ1-2
CASSSTSQRTNYGYTF
TGTGCCAGCAGTTCCACCTCCCAGCGAACTAACTATGGCTACACCTTC
>.|.|14|TRBV6-6|TRBJ2-7
CASSPSLRPYEQYF
TGTGCCAGCAGTCCGTCGCTCCGTCCTTACGAGCAGTACTTC
>TRBD2|.|22|TRBV4-1|TRBJ2-7
CASSQDQYESVSMGGRAYEQYF
TGCGCCAGCAGCCAAGATCAGTATGAGTCCGTATCCATGGGCGGGAGGGCTTACGAGCAGTACTTC
>.|.|16|TRBV11-2|TRBJ1-4
CASREGARDILGKLFF
TGTGCCAGCAGGGAAGGGGCACGGGACATCTTGGGAAAACTGTTTTTT
>.|.|16|TRBV2|TRBJ2-7
CASTLRGRFVSYEQYF
TGTGCCAGCACCCTCAGGGGCAGGTTTGTTTCCTACGAGCAGTACTTC
>.|.|13|TRBV5-1|TRBJ1-2
CASRPGDDYGYTF
TGCGCCAGCAGGCCCGGCGATGACTATGGCTACACCTTC
>.|.|13|TRBV11-2|TRBJ2-7
CASSLISNYEQYF
TGTGCCAGCAGCTTGATTAGCAACTACGAGCAGTACTTC
>.|few|13|TRBV12-3/TRBV12-4|TRBJ1-2
CASIARGRKDYTF
TGTGCCAGCATTGCACGGGGGAGAAAGGACTACACCTTC
>TRBD1|.|16|TRBV19|TRBJ1-6
CASSIIPGTVNSPLHF
TGTGCCAGTAGTATCATCCCCGGGACAGTCAATTCACCCCTCCACTTT
>.|few|14|TRBV27|TRBJ2-7
CASSERGGRGEQYF
TGTGCCAGCAGTGAGCGAGGGGGACGGGGGGAGCAGTACTTC
>TRBD1|few|12|TRBV15|TRBJ2-7
CATSMGQYEQYF
TGTGCCACCAGCATGGGACAGTACGAGCAGTACTTC
>.|few|15|TRBV29-1|TRBJ2-7
CSASTFRPLGYEQYF
TGCAGCGCTTCAACCTTCCGACCGTTGGGTTACGAGCAGTACTTC
>TRBD2|few|16|TRBV4-1|TRBJ2-1
CASSQERTSGWNEQFF
TGCGCCAGCAGCCAAGAACGGACTAGCGGGTGGAATGAGCAGTTCTTC
>TRBD2|.|16|TRBV2|TRBJ2-1
CASSAASGSSYNEQFF
TGTGCCAGCAGTGCGGCTAGCGGGAGTTCCTACAATGAGCAGTTCTTC
>.|few|15|TRBV5-1|TRBJ1-1
CASSLAGAMNTEAFF
TGCGCCAGCAGTTTGGCAGGTGCTATGAACACTGAAGCTTTCTTT
>.|.|11|TRBV7-9|TRBJ1-2
CASSFWYGYTF
TGTGCCAGCAGCTTTTGGTATGGCTACACCTTC
>TRBD2|few|15|TRBV7-2|TRBJ2-1
CASSFTSGEYNEQFF
TGTGCCAGCAGCTTTACTAGCGGCGAGTACAATGAGCAGTTCTTC
>TRBD1|few|15|TRBV3-1|TRBJ2-7
CASSQAQGASYEQYF
TGTGCCAGCAGCCAAGCGCAGGGGGCCTCCTACGAGCAGTACTTC
>TRBD2|.|14|TRBV6-5|TRBJ2-1
CASSGRGTSDEQFF
TGTGCCAGCAGTGGCCGTGGGACTAGCGATGAGCAGTTCTTC